The clone carrying this T cell receptor (beta chain) was observed many times. From RNA transcripts, TCR beta CDR3 regions were amplified. A set of HTBI primers served as the primers for a first-round RT-PCR of the TCR CDR3. MiXCR, applied by TCRdb to the multiplex PCR reads, yields one record per CDR3 protein. The sample has around 280,000 distinct CDR3 sequences, about 14% seen once; the top ten hold more than 7.5%. V lost 7 bases to trimming and J lost 1 base, with 16 bases between them. The CDR3 runs to 15 residues. Germline lookup yields CDR1 LNHDA and CDR2 SQIVND (reference sequence). Lactation, pregnancy, other autoimmune disease or uncontrolled infection excluded patients. This entry belongs to a study of T cells in Graves' hyperthyroidism and ophthalmopathy.

The chain employs TRBV19 and TRBJ1-1; TRBD1 is a possible D gene (6 bases). Specimen: blood. The TCR was taken from a woman aged 25-40 years with Graves' hyperthyroidism that later progressed to Graves' ophthalmopathy. The CDR3 spells CASTSGGRGNTEAFF. Written as DNA, the CDR3 is TGTGCCAGTACCTCAGGAGGCAGGGGGAACACTGAAGCTTTCTTT.